This is a list of T cell receptor beta chains from one sample in a study of cytomegalovirus exposure and HLA in healthy donors. Produced via immunoSEQ multiplex PCR; TCRdb's table is partial and in-frame only. The data show about 130,000 clones, with about 79% seen just once and 3% to 4% held by the top ten. Sequencing used PBMCs. These receptors all stem from a woman aged 45-59 years in good health and CMV-seronegative. Each CDR3 is given with its conserved first and last residue. A D gene is named only where the DNA matches it firmly. The listing skips clone size in some rows; elsewhere it reads once, few, many or a size class.

TRBD1,TRBV11-2,TRBJ2-3,-,CASSQTGTPTDTQYF,TGTGCCAGCAGCCAGACAGGGACCCCCACAGATACGCAGTATTTT
-,TRBV9,TRBJ2-7,-,CASSVGPGPYEQYF,TGTGCCAGCAGCGTAGGACCAGGGCCCTACGAGCAGTACTTC
-,TRBV19,TRBJ1-2,-,CASTDKNYGYTF,TGTGCCAGTACCGACAAAAACTATGGCTACACCTTC
TRBD1,TRBV6-4,TRBJ1-2,few,CASSEQDRGGGYTF,TGTGCCAGCAGTGAACAGGACAGGGGCGGCGGCTACACTTTC
-,TRBV9,TRBJ2-5,-,CASSVGQNEWETQYF,TGTGCCAGCAGCGTGGGGCAAAACGAGTGGGAGACCCAGTACTTC
-,TRBV5-4,TRBJ2-2,once,CASSSTGMGTGELFF,TGTGCCAGCAGCTCGACAGGCATGGGAACCGGGGAGCTGTTTTTT
-,TRBV7-3,TRBJ1-5,-,CASSLGTGNSNQPQHF,TGTGCCAGCAGCTTAGGTACAGGCAATAGCAATCAGCCCCAGCATTTT
-,TRBV19,TRBJ2-7,-,CASSRRTTYEQYF,TGTGCCAGTAGTAGAAGGACAACCTACGAGCAGTACTTC
TRBD1,TRBV28,TRBJ1-2,few,CASSWTGFTGDGYTF,TGTGCCAGCAGCTGGACGGGCTTTACAGGGGATGGCTACACCTTC
TRBD1,TRBV7-9,TRBJ1-5,-,CSSPPDRVLPPSNQPQHF,TGTTCCAGCCCACCCGACAGGGTACTCCCTCCGAGCAATCAGCCCCAGCATTTT